This T cell receptor beta chain originates from a study of beta chain features in type 1 diabetes. Germline V CDR1 and CDR2: SGDLS, YYNGEE. CDR3 length: 16 amino acids. The V end lost 0 bases, the J end lost 1 base, and 13 bases lay between the germline ends. A note on this clone: Its specificity is not known.

General study points: Patients with type 1 diabetes showed fewer VDJ junction insertions and more deletions.

Expressed TCRB transcripts were sequenced after all isolated RNA was converted to cDNA. Libraries were prepared by immunoSEQ multiplex PCR; TCRdb keeps only in-frame clonotypes and omits some of them. Seen here are under 250,000 clones, 13% to 15% observed once, and the top ten hold 0.025% to 0.03%. Source material: naive CD4+ T cells from blood. This chain joins TRBV9 and TRBJ1-1, with D perhaps TRBD1 (5 bases). The source of this sequence is a woman in her forties in good health. Here the CDR3 DNA reads TGTGCCAGCAGCGTAGCAGGGTCGGGCACGAACACTGAAGCTTTCTTT. This translates into CASSVAGSGTNTEAFF. Together with reference TRBV9 and TRBJ1-1, the CDR3 gives the full variable domain: DSGVTQTPKHLITATGQRVTLRCSPRSGDLSVYWYQQSLDQGLQFLIQYYNGEERAKGNILERFSAQQFPDLHSELNLSSLELGDSALYFCASSVAGSGTNTEAFFGQGTRLTVV.